There are a few counts of the clone carrying this T cell receptor beta chain. The data stem from a study of T cells in Graves' hyperthyroidism and ophthalmopathy. The V segment lost 2 bases and the J segment 5 bases; nucleotides outside the gene matches: 9. CDR1 is DFQATT, CDR2 SNEGSKA, per germline (reference sequence). CDR3 size: 15 residues. The TCR beta CDR3 regions underwent amplification using RNA transcripts as the source. Primed by the HTBI set, a first-round RT-PCR was run on the TCR CDR3. TCRdb called the multiplex PCR reads again in MiXCR, with one record for every CDR3 protein. This table holds some 210,000 distinct CDR3 sequences, about 15% found once. Patients aged 18 to 65 had newly diagnosed hyperthyroidism that had lasted under 2 months. Criteria for exclusion of patients were uncontrolled infection, other autoimmune disease, pregnancy or lactation. Each 10 ml fresh peripheral blood draw supplied the PBMCs.

The chain joins TRBV20-1 to TRBJ2-3, with TRBD1 identical over 8 bases. This clonotype originated in a man aged 50 to 60 with Graves' hyperthyroidism. Sequencing input: blood. CDR3: CSARPDRVGGDTQYF. CDR3 bases: TGCAGTGCTAGACCGGACAGGGTTGGCGGAGATACGCAGTATTTT.